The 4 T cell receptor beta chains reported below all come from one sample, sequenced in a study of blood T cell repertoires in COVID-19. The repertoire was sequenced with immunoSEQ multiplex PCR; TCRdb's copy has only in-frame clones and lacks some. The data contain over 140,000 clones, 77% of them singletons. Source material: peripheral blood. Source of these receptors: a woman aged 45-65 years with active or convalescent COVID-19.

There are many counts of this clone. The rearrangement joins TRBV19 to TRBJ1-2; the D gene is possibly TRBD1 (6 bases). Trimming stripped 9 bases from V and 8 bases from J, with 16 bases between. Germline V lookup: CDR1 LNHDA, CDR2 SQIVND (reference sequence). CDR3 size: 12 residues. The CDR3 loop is CASYNRARGYTF. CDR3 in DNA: TGTGCCAGCTACAACAGGGCTAGGGGCTACACCTTC.

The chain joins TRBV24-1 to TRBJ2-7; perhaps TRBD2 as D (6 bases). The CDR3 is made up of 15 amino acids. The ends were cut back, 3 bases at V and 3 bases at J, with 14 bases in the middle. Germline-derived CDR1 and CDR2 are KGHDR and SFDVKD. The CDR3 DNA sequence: TGTGCCACCAGTGATCCGGGCCGGGGGAACTACGAGCAGTACTTC. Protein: CATSDPGRGNYEQYF.

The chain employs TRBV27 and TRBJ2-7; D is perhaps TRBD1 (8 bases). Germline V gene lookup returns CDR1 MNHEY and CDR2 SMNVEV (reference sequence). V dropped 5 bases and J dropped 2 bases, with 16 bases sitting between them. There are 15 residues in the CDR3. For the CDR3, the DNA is TGTGCCAGCAGTCAAACAGGGGGGGTAGCCTACGAGCAGTACTTC. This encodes CASSQTGGVAYEQYF.

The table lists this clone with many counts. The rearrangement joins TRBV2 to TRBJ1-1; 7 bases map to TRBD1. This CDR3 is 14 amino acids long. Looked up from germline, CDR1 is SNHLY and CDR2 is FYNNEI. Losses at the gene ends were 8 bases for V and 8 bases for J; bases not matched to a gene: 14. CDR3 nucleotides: TGTGCCAGCCGGAAAGGGGGCATAGATTCCGAAGCTTTCTTT. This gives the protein CASRKGGIDSEAFF.